This T cell receptor beta chain was found in a study of CD8+CD57+ T cells in acquired aplastic anemia. As for the study in general: Sorted CD4+ and CD8+ cell DNA averaged around 3.5 ug. Healthy donor CD4+ samples were sequenced to a depth that averaged around 9.8 million reads. Study-wide results and caveats: Fewer than 30 CD8+ CDR3 sequences were shared between patients and controls. CD8+ Simpson's diversity showed no significant patient-control difference.

Many counts were recorded for this clonotype. As yet, its antigen is unknown. Germline V gene sequence: CDR1 MNHEY, CDR2 SVGAGI. The ends lost 6 bases at V and 11 bases at J; junction bases unmatched: 18. This CDR3 is built from 15 residues. Genomic DNA provided the template from which TCR beta VDJ and CDR3 profiles were obtained. TCRdb re-called the reads with MiXCR, one entry per CDR3 protein. In the table there are about 190,000 distinct CDR3 sequences, less than 70% of which are singletons. Material for sequencing was sorted CD4+, CD8+, or CD8+CD57+ T cells (not recorded which) from PBMCs. V gene TRBV6-5 combines with J gene TRBJ1-1; 7 bases are a match to TRBD1. The TCR originated in a human donor in good health, serving as a control. CDR3 nucleotides: TGTGCCAGCAGCACGAGAACCGGGACAGCGATCGTCGCTTTCTTT. It is translated as CASSTRTGTAIVAFF.